This TCR beta chain emerged from a study of shared clonotypes between healthy human individuals. Clones were read by immunoSEQ multiplex PCR, and TCRdb kept only the in-frame ones, dropping some. The sample records 2 million to 2.5 million clones, approximately 96% being singletons. CDR3 length equals 15 residues. V trimming: 5 bases; J trimming: 3 bases; junction bases outside the gene matches: 5. CDR1 MGHDK and CDR2 SYGVNS come from the germline V gene. The rearrangement uses TRBV25-1 and TRBJ2-1, with 9 bases identical to TRBD1. The clonotype comes from a man aged 18-30 years in good health. Input material: naive CD4+ T cells sorted from blood. The subset is: CD45RA+ positively selected. CDR3 loop: CASSPGTGIYNEQFF. In DNA form, the CDR3 reads TGTGCCAGCAGTCCCGGGACAGGGATCTACAATGAGCAGTTCTTC.